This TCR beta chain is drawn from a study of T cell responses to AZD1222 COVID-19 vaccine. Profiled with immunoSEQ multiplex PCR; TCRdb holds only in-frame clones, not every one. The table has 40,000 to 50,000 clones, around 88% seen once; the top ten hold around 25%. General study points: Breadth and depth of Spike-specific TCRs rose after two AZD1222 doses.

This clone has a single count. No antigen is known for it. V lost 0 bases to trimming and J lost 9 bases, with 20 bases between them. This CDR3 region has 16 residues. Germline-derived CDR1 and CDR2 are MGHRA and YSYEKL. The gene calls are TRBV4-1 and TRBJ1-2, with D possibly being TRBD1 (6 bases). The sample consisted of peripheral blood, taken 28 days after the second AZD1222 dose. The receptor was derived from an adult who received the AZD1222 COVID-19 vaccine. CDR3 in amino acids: CASSQEVTGLVVRYTF. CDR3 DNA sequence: TGCGCCAGCAGCCAAGAAGTAACAGGGTTGGTTGTTCGCTACACCTTC.